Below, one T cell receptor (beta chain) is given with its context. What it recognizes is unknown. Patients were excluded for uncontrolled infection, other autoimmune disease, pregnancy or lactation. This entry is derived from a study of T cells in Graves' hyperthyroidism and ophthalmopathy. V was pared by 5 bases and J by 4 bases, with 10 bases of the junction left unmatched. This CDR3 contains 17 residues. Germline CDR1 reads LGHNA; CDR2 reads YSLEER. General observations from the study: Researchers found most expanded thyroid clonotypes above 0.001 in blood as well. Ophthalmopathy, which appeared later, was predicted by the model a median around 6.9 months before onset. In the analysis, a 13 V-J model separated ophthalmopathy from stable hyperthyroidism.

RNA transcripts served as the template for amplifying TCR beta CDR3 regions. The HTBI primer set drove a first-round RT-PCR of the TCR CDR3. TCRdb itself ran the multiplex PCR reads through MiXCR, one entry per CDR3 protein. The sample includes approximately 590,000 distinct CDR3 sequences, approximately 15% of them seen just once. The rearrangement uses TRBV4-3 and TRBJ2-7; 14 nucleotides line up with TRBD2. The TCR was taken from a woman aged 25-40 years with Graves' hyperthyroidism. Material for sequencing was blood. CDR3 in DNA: TGCGCCAGCAGCGTTTCCGGGACTAGCGGGAGTTTGTACGAGCAGTACTTC. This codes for CASSVSGTSGSLYEQYF.